This note documents a single TCR beta chain sequence. This clone was detected ten times or more. No antigen is known for it. No base qualities exist here, and no much larger clone lies one base off it. This entry comes from a study of shared clonotypes between healthy human individuals (dated by TCRdb to the early 2020s). Study-level background: A few men and two women, aged 18 to 49 years, made up the cohort. The study deeply sequenced blood TCR repertoires of roughly five healthy adults to estimate repertoire size and the extent of clonotype sharing between individuals. To increase sequencing depth and limit assay-specific biases, TCR repertoire library preparation and sequencing were carried out by different laboratories using diverse techniques. Leukapheresis yielded between about 0.85 and 10 billion PBMCs per donor.

Study-wide findings and limitations: Pairwise subsampling led to the expectation that sequencing depth would affect the degree of clonotype sharing among donors. Sampling was restricted to blood, and TCR repertoires in tissues likely differ from the TCR repertoires found in blood. Because the study included only a small number of donors, the genetic and exposure-history diversity represented was limited.

TCR CDR3 regions were amplified from genomic DNA by multiplex PCR using the deep immunoSEQ assay. Genomic DNA extracted from each cell subset was distributed evenly over all wells of several immunoSEQ 96-well plates, and each plate served as one replicate. For unsorted PBMC, around 330 ng genomic DNA, equal to 25,000 to 35,000 T cell genomes, was loaded into each replicate PCR. Ten immunoSEQ deep assay plates were used to sequence the unsorted PBMC genomic DNA. Purified libraries were quantified with a Qubit 3.0 fluorometer, sized on a Bioanalyzer 2100, and re-quantified with the KAPA Library Quantification kit. A separate single-read 150-cycle Illumina NextSeq 550 flow cell was used to sequence each immunoSEQ 96-well plate. In the paper's pipeline: Because only junctional sequences without quality scores were contained in the immunoSEQ output, filtering matching that applied to full-length reads could not be performed. Sequences were annotated with PyIR, a Python wrapper for IgBLAST v1.9, using IMGT germline references to assign V/J genes and CDR3. Reads were filtered out if the reads had weak V/J assignments (E-value above 1e-6), no CDR3, stop codons, out-of-frame junctions, or ambiguous translated residues. V3J clonotypes were defined as sequences sharing an identical inferred V gene, J gene, and CDR3 amino acid sequence. To compute the percentage overlap between repertoires, the number of shared unique clonotypes was divided by the size of the smaller repertoire. Richness of each repertoire was evaluated using RTK rarefaction, the Chao1 estimator, and Recon v2.1 estimates of unobserved clonotypes. The table comes from immuneACCESS by way of TCRdb, which keeps in-frame sequences with V and J called. Part of the clones is missing from these tables; in studies checked, under half for an unresolved V gene and the rest for unknown reasons. That table is the source of V, J and clone size, and D and trimming were worked out from the DNA. The sample table lists 400,000 to 500,000 clones, 76% of them with a count of one. Of the sample, roughly 13% falls within the top ten clones.

The donors were healthy, HIV-negative adults with no recently reported acute infections or vaccinations. Every donor was a Caucasian adult residing in Nashville, Tennessee, USA. For unsorted samples, some 90 million PBMCs were counted, and genomic DNA was extracted using the QIAamp DNA Blood Mini kit. Blood was collected by leukapheresis, and PBMCs were isolated by Ficoll-Histopaque density gradient centrifugation and then cryopreserved in liquid nitrogen vapor phase. Reading the germline V gene gives CDR1 KGHSH and CDR2 LQKENI. From the cysteine through the phenylalanine, the CDR3 covers 18 amino acids. Here the CDR3 DNA is all that survives: 54 bases in frame from base 1. Trimming takes 3 bases off V and 0 bases off J; junction bases not matched to a gene: 9.

The TCR was taken from a woman between 40 and 50 years old in good health. Some clones in this sample may be carry-over from other donors' samples. The chain couples TRBV18 to TRBJ1-5; 9 bases in the middle match TRBD1. Sequencing was carried out using PBMCs. The nucleotide sequence reads TGTGCCAGCTCACCGACTCCCGGGACAGGGAATAGCAATCAGCCCCAGCATTTT. Translation gives CASSPTPGTGNSNQPQHF.